This T cell receptor beta chain was profiled in a study of T cells in Graves' hyperthyroidism and ophthalmopathy. Diagnosis relied on clinical symptoms, serum thyroxine and TRAb, thyroid ultrasound and orbital computed tomography. The investigators amplified TCR beta CDR3 regions from RNA transcripts. In the first-round RT-PCR of the TCR CDR3, the HTBI primer set was used. TCRdb recomputed calls from the multiplex PCR reads with MiXCR, one row per CDR3 protein. The sample has 500,000 to 600,000 distinct CDR3 sequences, 35% to 55% seen once. The CDR3 sequence is 14 residues long. The germline V gene encodes CDR1 MNHNS and CDR2 SASEGT. Trimming cost V 4 bases and J 4 bases, with 13 bases left between them. Study-level results: Blood also showed most of the thyroid clonotypes that were expanded above 0.001. Using 13 V-J features, a model discriminated ophthalmopathy from stable hyperthyroidism.

This clonotype was counted ten times or more. Its antigen is unknown. Sequencing was performed on peripheral blood or thyroid tissue (not recorded which). V gene TRBV6-1 combines with J gene TRBJ1-1; D possibly corresponds to TRBD1 (5 bases). The TCR originated in an adult woman with Graves' disease, either hyperthyroidism or ophthalmopathy (not recorded which). The CDR3 spells CASSATWGGTEAFF. Here the CDR3 DNA reads TGTGCCAGCAGTGCTACGTGGGGGGGCACTGAAGCTTTCTTT.